Listed below are T cell receptor beta chains from one sample, sequenced in a study of cytomegalovirus exposure and HLA in healthy donors. The table came from immunoSEQ multiplex PCR; TCRdb's copy has only in-frame clones and leaves some out. The table lists about 160,000 clones, about 86% of them singletons. The sample comprised PBMCs. These receptors all stem from a woman between 18 and 29 years old in good health and CMV-seronegative. Both conserved end residues are part of each CDR3. Fields, in order: CDR3 DNA, CDR3 protein, V gene, J gene, clone size, D gene. A D gene is named only where the DNA matches it firmly. Clone size is given for some rows only: seen once, a few or many times, or a class if the clone is expanded.

CDR3 DNA: TGTGCCAGCAGCGTATCCCTGGACAGGGATCAAGGAGGCTACACCTTC
CDR3 protein: CASSVSLDRDQGGYTF
V gene: TRBV9
J gene: TRBJ1-2
clone size: NA
D gene: TRBD1

CDR3 DNA: TGCAGCGTCTATTCAGGGTTCATTCAGTACTTC
CDR3 protein: CSVYSGFIQYF
V gene: TRBV29-1
J gene: TRBJ2-4
clone size: NA
D gene: NA

CDR3 DNA: TGTGCCAGCAGTTCGTCCGGGACAGGGAATTCACCCCTCCACTTT
CDR3 protein: CASSSSGTGNSPLHF
V gene: TRBV27
J gene: TRBJ1-6
clone size: NA
D gene: TRBD1

CDR3 DNA: TGTGCCAGCAGTTTGAGACAGCTCAATCAGCCCCAGCATTTT
CDR3 protein: CASSLRQLNQPQHF
V gene: TRBV6-6
J gene: TRBJ1-5
clone size: NA
D gene: NA

CDR3 DNA: TGCGCCAGCAGCTTGGCGGGGACTAGCTCTAATACCGGGGAGCTGTTTTTT
CDR3 protein: CASSLAGTSSNTGELFF
V gene: TRBV5-1
J gene: TRBJ2-2
clone size: once
D gene: TRBD2

CDR3 DNA: TGCGCCAGCAGCTTGACGCAGGTGACCTACGAGCAGTACTTC
CDR3 protein: CASSLTQVTYEQYF
V gene: TRBV5-1
J gene: TRBJ2-7
clone size: NA
D gene: NA

CDR3 DNA: TGCGCCAGCAGCTTTCACGCGGAGACCCAGTACTTC
CDR3 protein: CASSFHAETQYF
V gene: TRBV5-1
J gene: TRBJ2-5
clone size: NA
D gene: NA

CDR3 DNA: TGTGCCACCAGCCCCCGGACTAGCAGTAACGAGCAGTACTTC
CDR3 protein: CATSPRTSSNEQYF
V gene: TRBV15
J gene: TRBJ2-7
clone size: NA
D gene: TRBD2

CDR3 DNA: TGTGCCAGTAGGGAACAGGGGACAGGGATGAGCTCCTACGAGCAGTACTTC
CDR3 protein: CASREQGTGMSSYEQYF
V gene: TRBV19
J gene: TRBJ2-7
clone size: few
D gene: TRBD1

CDR3 DNA: TGTGCCAGCAGTCACCGGGTTACCCCTTTGTATGGCTACACCTTC
CDR3 protein: CASSHRVTPLYGYTF
V gene: TRBV2
J gene: TRBJ1-2
clone size: few
D gene: NA

CDR3 DNA: TGTGCCAGCTCACCACCACGAGATAGCAATCAGCCCCAGCATTTT
CDR3 protein: CASSPPRDSNQPQHF
V gene: TRBV18
J gene: TRBJ1-5
clone size: NA
D gene: NA

CDR3 DNA: TGTGCCAGCAGCCCCGGGACTAGCGGCTACAATGAGCAGTTCTTC
CDR3 protein: CASSPGTSGYNEQFF
V gene: TRBV4-2
J gene: TRBJ2-1
clone size: NA
D gene: TRBD2

CDR3 DNA: TGTGCCAGCAGCCTCAACAGCTACACTGAAGCTTTCTTT
CDR3 protein: CASSLNSYTEAFF
V gene: TRBV6-5
J gene: TRBJ1-1
clone size: NA
D gene: NA

CDR3 DNA: TGTGCCAGCGGTCCTCGGGGGGGGACACCGGGACATGGGGAGCTGTTTTTT
CDR3 protein: CASGPRGGTPGHGELFF
V gene: TRBV7-9
J gene: TRBJ2-2
clone size: NA
D gene: TRBD2

CDR3 DNA: TGTGCCACCAGCGGCATGGAAGAGACCCAGTACTTC
CDR3 protein: CATSGMEETQYF
V gene: TRBV15
J gene: TRBJ2-5
clone size: NA
D gene: NA

CDR3 DNA: TGCGCCAGCAGTCCCACCGGGAGTGAGCAGTTCTTC
CDR3 protein: CASSPTGSEQFF
V gene: TRBV5-1
J gene: TRBJ2-1
clone size: NA
D gene: NA

CDR3 DNA: TGTGCCAGCAGCTTGGGTTGGGGGGATGGCTACACCTTC
CDR3 protein: CASSLGWGDGYTF
V gene: TRBV5-6
J gene: TRBJ1-2
clone size: few
D gene: NA

CDR3 DNA: TGCGCCAGCAGCTTCGGACTAGCGGGACCTTCGGCCAACGTCCTGACTTTC
CDR3 protein: CASSFGLAGPSANVLTF
V gene: TRBV5-1
J gene: TRBJ2-6
clone size: NA
D gene: TRBD2

CDR3 DNA: TGTGCCAGCAGTGAAAGGGTCGGGGGGGCGACAGATACGCAGTATTTT
CDR3 protein: CASSERVGGATDTQYF
V gene: TRBV6-1
J gene: TRBJ2-3
clone size: NA
D gene: TRBD2

CDR3 DNA: TGTGCCAGCAGCTCAAGGACAGGGGGCGCAGCTTTCTTT
CDR3 protein: CASSSRTGGAAFF
V gene: TRBV5-6
J gene: TRBJ1-1
clone size: few
D gene: TRBD1

CDR3 DNA: TGTGCCAGCAGTTCTATACTAGCGGGGGATTACAATGAGCAGTTCTTC
CDR3 protein: CASSSILAGDYNEQFF
V gene: TRBV6-4
J gene: TRBJ2-1
clone size: few
D gene: TRBD2

CDR3 DNA: TGTGCCAGCTCACCAGGGGGACAGGGGGGTAATGAGCAGTTCTTC
CDR3 protein: CASSPGGQGGNEQFF
V gene: TRBV18
J gene: TRBJ2-1
clone size: NA
D gene: TRBD1

CDR3 DNA: TGTGCCAGTAGTATAGTCCCCCTGACTGTTGGCTCTGGAAACACCATATATTTT
CDR3 protein: CASSIVPLTVGSGNTIYF
V gene: TRBV19
J gene: TRBJ1-3
clone size: once
D gene: NA

CDR3 DNA: TGCGCCAGCCGCGGTGTTGAGGTCTCCAAGATGAATGGCTACACCTTC
CDR3 protein: CASRGVEVSKMNGYTF
V gene: TRBV5-1
J gene: TRBJ1-2
clone size: NA
D gene: NA

CDR3 DNA: TGTGCCAGCAGCTCTAGCGGGAGGGCCTACAATGAGCAGTTCTTC
CDR3 protein: CASSSSGRAYNEQFF
V gene: TRBV11-2
J gene: TRBJ2-1
clone size: NA
D gene: TRBD2

CDR3 DNA: TGTGCCAGCAGTGGCCTAAGGGGAACCGGGGAGCTGTTTTTT
CDR3 protein: CASSGLRGTGELFF
V gene: TRBV25-1
J gene: TRBJ2-2
clone size: NA
D gene: NA

CDR3 DNA: TGCAGCGTCGGGAGGAACACTGAAGCTTTCTTT
CDR3 protein: CSVGRNTEAFF
V gene: TRBV29-1
J gene: TRBJ1-1
clone size: few
D gene: NA

CDR3 DNA: TGTGCCAGCAGCATGGTGGACAGGGAGAACTATGGCTACACCTTC
CDR3 protein: CASSMVDRENYGYTF
V gene: TRBV5-6
J gene: TRBJ1-2
clone size: once
D gene: TRBD1

CDR3 DNA: TGTGCCAGTAGTATGGGTCGGACTAGTGTCACCGGGGAGCTGTTTTTT
CDR3 protein: CASSMGRTSVTGELFF
V gene: TRBV19
J gene: TRBJ2-2
clone size: many
D gene: TRBD2

CDR3 DNA: TGTGCCAGTAGTAGGGGGGACACTAATGAAAAACTGTTTTTT
CDR3 protein: CASSRGDTNEKLFF
V gene: TRBV19
J gene: TRBJ1-4
clone size: NA
D gene: NA

CDR3 DNA: TGCAGCGTTTCGCTGGGGACAGATCCGGCCTACAATGAGCAGTTCTTC
CDR3 protein: CSVSLGTDPAYNEQFF
V gene: TRBV29-1
J gene: TRBJ2-1
clone size: NA
D gene: TRBD1

CDR3 DNA: TGTGCCAGCAGCTTACGAGGGGAGACCCAGTACTTC
CDR3 protein: CASSLRGETQYF
V gene: TRBV7-9
J gene: TRBJ2-5
clone size: NA
D gene: NA

CDR3 DNA: TGTGCCAGCATTGGACAGGGGAGGGAAAAACTGTTTTTT
CDR3 protein: CASIGQGREKLFF
V gene: TRBV6-5
J gene: TRBJ1-4
clone size: once
D gene: TRBD1

CDR3 DNA: TGTGCCAGCATGTTAGCGGGAGGGAAGCAGTTCTTC
CDR3 protein: CASMLAGGKQFF
V gene: TRBV27
J gene: TRBJ2-1
clone size: NA
D gene: TRBD2

CDR3 DNA: TGTGCCAGCAGCGCAACTGGGAAGGGCGGGAAGCCCCAGCATTTT
CDR3 protein: CASSATGKGGKPQHF
V gene: TRBV6-5
J gene: TRBJ1-5
clone size: NA
D gene: NA

CDR3 DNA: TGTGCCAGTAGTGGCAGGGGCAATCAGCCCCAGCATTTT
CDR3 protein: CASSGRGNQPQHF
V gene: TRBV19
J gene: TRBJ1-5
clone size: NA
D gene: NA